This TCR beta chain derives from a study of response to subunit inactivated influenza vaccine. V was shortened by 0 bases and J by 5 bases, with 17 bases between the two germline ends. CDR1 and CDR2 (germline): LGHDT, YNNKEL (reference sequence). The CDR3 contains 16 residues. In this sample, this clonotype turned up a few times. Its antigen is as yet unknown. The study's findings and limits: The authors proposed limited new T cell recruitment per seasonal influenza vaccination.

Each CDR3 protein gets one entry after TCRdb re-called the RT-PCR reads with MiXCR. The data hold 450,000 to 700,000 distinct CDR3 sequences, with about 14% observed a single time. The material sequenced was PBMCs from blood, taken 11 to 12 days after vaccination. The TCR comes from a man aged 45-60 years who received an inactivated influenza vaccine. V and J are TRBV3-1 and TRBJ2-7; possibly TRBD1 for D (6 bases). The DNA for the CDR3 is TGTGCCAGCAGCCAAGAAATTGTTGGCAGGGGCCACGAGCAGTACTTC. This gives the protein CASSQEIVGRGHEQYF.